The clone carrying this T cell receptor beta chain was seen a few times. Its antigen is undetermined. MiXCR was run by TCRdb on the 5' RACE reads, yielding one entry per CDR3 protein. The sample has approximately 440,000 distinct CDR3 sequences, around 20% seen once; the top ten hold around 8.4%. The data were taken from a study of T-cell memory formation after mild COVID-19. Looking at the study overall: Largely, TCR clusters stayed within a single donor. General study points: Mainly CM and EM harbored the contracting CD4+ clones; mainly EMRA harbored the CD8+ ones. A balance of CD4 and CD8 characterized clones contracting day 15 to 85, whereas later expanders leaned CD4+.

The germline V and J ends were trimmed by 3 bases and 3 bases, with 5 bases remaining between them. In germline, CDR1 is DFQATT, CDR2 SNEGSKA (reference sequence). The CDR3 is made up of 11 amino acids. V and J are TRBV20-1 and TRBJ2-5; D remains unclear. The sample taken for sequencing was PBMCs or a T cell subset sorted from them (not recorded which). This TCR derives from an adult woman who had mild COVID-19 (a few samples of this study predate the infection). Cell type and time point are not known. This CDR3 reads CSARDKETQYF. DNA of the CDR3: TGCAGTGCTAGGGATAAAGAGACCCAGTACTTC.